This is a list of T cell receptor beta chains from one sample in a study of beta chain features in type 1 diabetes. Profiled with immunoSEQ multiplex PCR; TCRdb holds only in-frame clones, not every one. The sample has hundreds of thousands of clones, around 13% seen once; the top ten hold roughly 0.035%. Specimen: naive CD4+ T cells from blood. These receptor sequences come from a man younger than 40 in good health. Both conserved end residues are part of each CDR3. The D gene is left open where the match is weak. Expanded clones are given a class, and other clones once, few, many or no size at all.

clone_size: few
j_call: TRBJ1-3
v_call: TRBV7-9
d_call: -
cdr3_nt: TGTGCCAGCAGCCTGGGGACATCTGGAAACACCATATATTTT
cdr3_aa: CASSLGTSGNTIYF

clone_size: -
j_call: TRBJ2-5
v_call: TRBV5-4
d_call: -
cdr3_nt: TGTGCCAGCAGCAATCGGACGCCGAGAGGGCAAGAGACCCAGTACTTC
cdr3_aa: CASSNRTPRGQETQYF

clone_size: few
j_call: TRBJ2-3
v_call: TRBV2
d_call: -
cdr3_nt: TGTGCCAGCAGTGTTGATAGGGGTCCCGTGGGCGATACGCAGTATTTT
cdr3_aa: CASSVDRGPVGDTQYF

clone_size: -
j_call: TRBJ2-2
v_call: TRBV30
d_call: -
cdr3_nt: TGTGCCTGGAGAGAGCGGGCTAGGAACACCGGGGAGCTGTTTTTT
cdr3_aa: CAWRERARNTGELFF

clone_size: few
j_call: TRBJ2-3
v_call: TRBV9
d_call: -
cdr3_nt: TGTGCCAGCAGCGTAGAGGGTTCCGGCACAGATACGCAGTATTTT
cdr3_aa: CASSVEGSGTDTQYF

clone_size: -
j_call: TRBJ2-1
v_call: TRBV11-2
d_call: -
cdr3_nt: TGTGCCAGCAGCTTAACGGGAGTTAGCAATGAGCAGTTCTTC
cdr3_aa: CASSLTGVSNEQFF

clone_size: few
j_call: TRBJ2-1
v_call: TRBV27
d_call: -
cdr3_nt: TGTGCCAGCAGTTTATCGAGACAGTACAATGAGCAGTTCTTC
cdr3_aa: CASSLSRQYNEQFF

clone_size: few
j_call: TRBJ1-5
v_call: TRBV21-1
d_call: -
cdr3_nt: TGTGCCAGCAGCAGACAGCCCCAGCATTTT
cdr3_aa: CASSRQPQHF

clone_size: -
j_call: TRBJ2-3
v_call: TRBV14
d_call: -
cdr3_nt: TGTGCCAGCAGCCCCGGTCAGGGCCCCACAGATACGCAGTATTTT
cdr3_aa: CASSPGQGPTDTQYF

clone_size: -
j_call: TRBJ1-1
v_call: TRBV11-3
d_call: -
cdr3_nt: TGTGCCAGCTCGCAGAACACTGAAGCTTTCTTT
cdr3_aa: CASSQNTEAFF

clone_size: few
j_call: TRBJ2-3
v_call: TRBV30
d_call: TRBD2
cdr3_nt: TGTGCCTGGAGTGGAGGACTAGCGGGGGGCACAGATACGCAGTATTTT
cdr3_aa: CAWSGGLAGGTDTQYF

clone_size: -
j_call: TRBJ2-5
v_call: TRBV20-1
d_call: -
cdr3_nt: TGCAGTGCTAGCAGGCAAGAGACCCAGTACTTC
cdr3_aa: CSASRQETQYF

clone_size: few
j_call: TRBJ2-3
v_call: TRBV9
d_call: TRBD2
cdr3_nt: TGTGCCAGCAGCGTAGAAGCAGCGGGGGCCGGAACAGATACGCAGTATTTT
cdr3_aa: CASSVEAAGAGTDTQYF

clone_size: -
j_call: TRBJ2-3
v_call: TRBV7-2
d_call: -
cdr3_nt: TGTGCCAGCAGCCGTAACTCACCTGGTACAGATACGCAGTATTTT
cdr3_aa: CASSRNSPGTDTQYF

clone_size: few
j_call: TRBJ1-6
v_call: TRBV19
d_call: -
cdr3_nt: TGTGCCAGTAGTATTCGGGGGGCGCCTTCACCCCTCCACTTT
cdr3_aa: CASSIRGAPSPLHF

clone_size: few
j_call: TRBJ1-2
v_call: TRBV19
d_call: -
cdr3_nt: TGTGCCAGTAGTATGGTCCAGCTCGACTATGGCTACACCTTC
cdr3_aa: CASSMVQLDYGYTF

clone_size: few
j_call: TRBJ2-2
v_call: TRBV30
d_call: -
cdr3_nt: TGTGCCTGGAAGGGTACGGGAGTCGGGGAGCTGTTTTTT
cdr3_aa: CAWKGTGVGELFF

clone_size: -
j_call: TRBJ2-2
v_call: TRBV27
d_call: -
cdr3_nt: TGTGCCAGCAAGACCCAGGGGATCTCGAACACCGGGGAGCTGTTTTTT
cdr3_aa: CASKTQGISNTGELFF

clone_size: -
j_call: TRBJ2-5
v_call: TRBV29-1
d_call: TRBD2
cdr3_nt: TGCAGCGTCTCCGGACTAGCGGGAGGCGTTGTAGAGACCCAGTACTTC
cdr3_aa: CSVSGLAGGVVETQYF

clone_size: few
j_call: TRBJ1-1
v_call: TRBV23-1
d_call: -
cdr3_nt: TGCGCCAGCAGTCAATCACGAGGATTTCGGCCAGGGAGGGAAGGAGGCACTGAAGCTTTCTTT
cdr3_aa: CASSQSRGFRPGREGGTEAFF

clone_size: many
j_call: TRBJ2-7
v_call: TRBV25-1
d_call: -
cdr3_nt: TGTGCCAGCAGCCCGCTAGTCGAGCAGTACTTC
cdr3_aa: CASSPLVEQYF

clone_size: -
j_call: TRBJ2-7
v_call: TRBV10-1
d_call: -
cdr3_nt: TGCGCCAGCAGTGAGTCGAACAGGCCTTTCTACGAGCAGTACTTC
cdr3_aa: CASSESNRPFYEQYF

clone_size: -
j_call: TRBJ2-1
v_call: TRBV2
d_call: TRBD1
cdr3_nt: TGTGCCAGCAGTGCCGGGACAGGGGACAATGAGCAGTTCTTC
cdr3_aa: CASSAGTGDNEQFF

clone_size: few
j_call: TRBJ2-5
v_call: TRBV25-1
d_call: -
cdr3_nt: TGTGCCAGCAGTGACATAGCGTCACCTGGGGAGACCCAGTACTTC
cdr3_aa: CASSDIASPGETQYF

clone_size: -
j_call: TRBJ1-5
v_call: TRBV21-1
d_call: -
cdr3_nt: TGTGCCAGCAGCAAAGGTCCCGATCAGCCCCAGCATTTT
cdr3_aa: CASSKGPDQPQHF

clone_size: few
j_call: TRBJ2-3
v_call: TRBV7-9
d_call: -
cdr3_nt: TGTGCCAGCAGCTCGTCAGATTGGGGAGATACGCAGTATTTT
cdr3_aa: CASSSSDWGDTQYF

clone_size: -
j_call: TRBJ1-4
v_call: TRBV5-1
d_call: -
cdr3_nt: TGCGCCAGCAGTCTAGGACAGACGAGGGAAAAACTGTTTTTT
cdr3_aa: CASSLGQTREKLFF

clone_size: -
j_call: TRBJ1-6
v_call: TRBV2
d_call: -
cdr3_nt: TGTGCCAGCAGTGACAGTTGGAAGGGTTCACCCCTCCACTTT
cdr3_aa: CASSDSWKGSPLHF

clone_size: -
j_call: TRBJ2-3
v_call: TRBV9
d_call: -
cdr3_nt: TGTGCCAGCAGCACTCTACCAGATACGCAGTATTTT
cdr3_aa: CASSTLPDTQYF